This paragraph reports one T cell receptor (beta chain). Its antigen remains unknown. One junction end does not reproduce the germline sequence, and a read error may be involved. Some clones are missing from TCRdb's copy, which holds only in-frame ones; the method was immunoSEQ multiplex PCR. The data contain around 1.9 million clones, approximately 94% of them singletons. CDR3 length: 14 residues. Germline CDR1 SGHTS, CDR2 YDEGEE. These data originate in a study of shared clonotypes between healthy human individuals. In the study overall: Each donor contributed plates that comprised three CD4 naive, three CD4 memory, two CD8 naive and one CD8 memory.

Regarding the study as a whole: Of the naive CD4 clonotypes, approximately 5% were shared across a few donors. Generation probability values for non-shared clonotypes were lower than those for clonotypes shared by all four donors.

CD45RO-negative cells were positively selected for CCR7, leaving out terminally differentiated effector memory CD45RA+ cells. The donors were adults (healthy and HIV-negative) with no recent acute infections or vaccinations. The receptor was isolated from a man younger than 30 in good health. Some clones in this sample may be carry-over from other donors' samples. The chain has TRBV5-8 and TRBJ1-5; no firm D call. Sequencing was carried out using naive CD8+ T cells from PBMCs. The CDR3 DNA is TGTGCCAGCAGCTTGGGAACAGTTTGGCAGCCTTCGAATTTT. Translated: CASSLGTVWQPSNF. Using reference TRBV5-8 and TRBJ1-5 for the parts outside the CDR3, the full variable domain is EAGVTQSPTHLIKTRGQQATLRCSPISGHTSVYWYQQALGLGLQFLLWYDEGEERNRGNFPPRFSGRQFPNYSSELNVNALELEDSALYLCASSLGTVWQPSNFGDGTRLSIL.